Below are 4 T cell receptor beta chains sequenced from a single sample in a study of blood T cell repertoires in COVID-19. Clones were read by immunoSEQ multiplex PCR, and TCRdb kept only the in-frame ones, dropping some. Seen here are more than 200,000 clones, around 87% observed once, and the top ten hold 1.5% to 2%. The source material was PBMCs or T cells enriched from blood (not recorded which). The source is a woman aged 45-65 years who had recovered from COVID-19.

The chain carries TRBV6-5 and TRBJ1-6, with TRBD1 identical over 7 bases. The CDR3 runs 15 residues. In germline, CDR1 is MNHEY, CDR2 SVGAGI. With 5 bases clipped from V and 5 bases from J, the junction kept 6 bases outside the gene matches. The CDR3 bases are TGTGCCAGCAGTACCCGACAGGGTAATAATTCACCCCTCCACTTT. It translates to CASSTRQGNNSPLHF.

In DNA, the CDR3 is TGTGCTAGTGGTTACCACAGGGGGCGGGATGAAAAACTGTTTTTT. It translates to CASGYHRGRDEKLFF. This chain uses TRBV12-5 with TRBJ1-4; 9 bases align to TRBD1. This CDR3 is 15 amino acids long. Germline loops: CDR1 LGHNT, CDR2 FRNRAP. V shed 4 bases, J shed 6 bases, and the junction held 6 bases outside the gene matches.

The chain carries TRBV6-5 and TRBJ1-4; 8 nucleotides line up with TRBD1. Trimming cost V 10 bases and J 15 bases; bases outside gene matches: 19. CDR1 MNHEY and CDR2 SVGAGI come from the germline V gene. This CDR3 spans 14 amino acids. The CDR3 reads CATVDSTGASRLFF. CDR3 nucleotide sequence: TGTGCCACCGTCGACTCGACAGGGGCCTCCCGGTTGTTTTTT.

The gene calls are TRBV7-3 and TRBJ2-3; 8 nucleotides agree with TRBD2. The length of the CDR3 is 15 residues. The germline V gene has CDR1 SGHTA and CDR2 FQGTGA. V lost 4 bases to trimming and J lost 2 bases; unmatched junction nucleotides: 5. CDR3 DNA sequence: TGTGCCAGCAGCTCGGCGGGAGGAGACACAGATACGCAGTATTTT. Protein product: CASSSAGGDTDTQYF.